This is a list of T cell receptor beta chains from one sample in a study of beta chain features in type 1 diabetes. Repertoires were generated with immunoSEQ multiplex PCR, while TCRdb's copy carries only in-frame clones and drops some. The table records about 250,000 clones, roughly an eighth of them present only once. The sequenced sample consisted of naive CD4+ T cells from blood. These receptors came from a woman aged 35 to 49 in good health. Each CDR3 is given with its conserved first and last residue. D genes are given only for firm matches. Clone sizes are given selectively: once, few, many, or a class where the clone is expanded.

V,size,J,D,DNA,CDR3
TRBV5-4,many,TRBJ2-1,.,TGTGCCAGCAGCTTTCGTTACAATGAGCAGTTCTTC,CASSFRYNEQFF
TRBV9,few,TRBJ2-1,TRBD2,TGTGCCAGCAGCGTAGTCGGGACTAGCGTCAATGAGCAGTTCTTC,CASSVVGTSVNEQFF
TRBV5-1,few,TRBJ2-1,.,TGCGCCAGCAGCCTCCGACCCCAGGGTGACAATGAGCAGTTCTTC,CASSLRPQGDNEQFF
TRBV10-3,few,TRBJ2-1,.,TGTGCCATCAGTGAGCGGGGCAATGAGCAGTTCTTC,CAISERGNEQFF
TRBV25-1,.,TRBJ1-4,.,TGTGCCAGCAGCCCAACAATTACTAATGAAAAACTGTTTTTT,CASSPTITNEKLFF
TRBV6-5,few,TRBJ1-1,.,TGTGCCAGCAAACGGCAAGGAGACACTGAAGCTTTCTTT,CASKRQGDTEAFF
TRBV15,few,TRBJ2-1,TRBD2,TGTGCCACCAGCAGATCCGGGGGGAGCTCCTACAATGAGCAGTTCTTC,CATSRSGGSSYNEQFF
TRBV11-2,.,TRBJ2-7,TRBD1,TGTGCCAGCAGCCTACAGACAGGGAGCGAGCAGTACTTC,CASSLQTGSEQYF
TRBV7-2,once,TRBJ1-4,.,TGTGCCAGCAGCTTAGCGGGGGGGGTCGGAGAAAAACTGTTTTTT,CASSLAGGVGEKLFF
TRBV19,.,TRBJ2-7,.,TGTGCCAGTAGTCGGAGTGGCGAGAACTACGAGCAGTACTTC,CASSRSGENYEQYF
TRBV9,few,TRBJ2-3,TRBD2,TGTGCCAGCAGCGTCCAGACTAGCGGGGTTAGCACAGATACGCAGTATTTT,CASSVQTSGVSTDTQYF
TRBV5-1,.,TRBJ2-7,.,TGCGCCAGCAGCCGCGACACCCTCGGTTACGAGCAGTACTTC,CASSRDTLGYEQYF
TRBV5-4,few,TRBJ2-1,TRBD2,TGTGCCAGCAGCTCCACTAGCGGGGGATACAATGAGCAGTTCTTC,CASSSTSGGYNEQFF
TRBV18,few,TRBJ2-2,TRBD2,TGTGCCAGCTCACTTACTAGCGGGGAAGCCGGGGAGCTGTTTTTT,CASSLTSGEAGELFF
TRBV18,few,TRBJ2-3,.,TGTGCCAGCTCACCGGCCGGGGATACGCAGTATTTT,CASSPAGDTQYF
TRBV19,few,TRBJ2-7,.,TGTGCCAGTAGTATAGGGCAGGGAAGCTACGAGCAGTACTTC,CASSIGQGSYEQYF
TRBV28,.,TRBJ1-2,.,TGTGCCAGCAGTCCCCCGGCAGGTTGGGGCTACACCTTC,CASSPPAGWGYTF
TRBV5-4,few,TRBJ2-5,.,TGTGCCAGCAGCTTGCACACCCAAGAGACCCAGTACTTC,CASSLHTQETQYF
TRBV6-1,.,TRBJ2-7,.,TGTGCAACAACGTCCGGGTACGAGCAGTACTTC,CATTSGYEQYF
TRBV5-1,few,TRBJ2-3,TRBD1,TGCGCCAGCAGCTTGCAGGGGGTCGTTGCAGATACGCAGTATTTT,CASSLQGVVADTQYF
TRBV4-1,few,TRBJ2-5,TRBD2,TGCGCCAGCAGCAACCGGGAGGGGGAGACCCAGTACTTC,CASSNREGETQYF
TRBV5-4,few,TRBJ1-1,.,TGTGCCAGCAGCTTGTTTCGGAACACTGAAGCTTTCTTT,CASSLFRNTEAFF
TRBV2,.,TRBJ2-5,.,TGTGCCAGCAAGGCGGAACAAGAGACCCAGTACTTC,CASKAEQETQYF
TRBV5-5,few,TRBJ2-1,.,TGTGCCAGCAACAGTCCAAATGAGCAGTTCTTC,CASNSPNEQFF
TRBV7-6,few,TRBJ2-7,TRBD1,TGTGCCAGCAGCTTAGGTACAGGGGGCTCCTACGAGCAGTACTTC,CASSLGTGGSYEQYF
TRBV29-1,many,TRBJ2-3,TRBD2,TGCAGCGTAGAAGGGGGAGCGGGGGCAGATACGCAGTATTTT,CSVEGGAGADTQYF
TRBV27,.,TRBJ1-5,.,TGTGCCAGCAGTTTATCCGCAGCAGGGAATCAGCCCCAGCATTTT,CASSLSAAGNQPQHF
TRBV7-8,few,TRBJ2-3,.,TGTGCCAGCAGCTTTCGATTCCTGGGGGCAGGGGATACGCAGTATTTT,CASSFRFLGAGDTQYF
TRBV7-2,few,TRBJ1-5,TRBD1,TGTGCCAGCAGCTCCGGGACAGGCTTAAATCAGCCCCAGCATTTT,CASSSGTGLNQPQHF
TRBV18,few,TRBJ2-3,TRBD2,TGTGCCAGCTCACCCCGCCAACTAGCGGCGAACACAGATACGCAGTATTTT,CASSPRQLAANTDTQYF
TRBV7-2,.,TRBJ1-5,.,TGTGCCAGCAGCTTGGTCAGTGATCAGCCCCAGCATTTT,CASSLVSDQPQHF